This T cell receptor (beta chain) was documented in a study of Graves' ophthalmopathy and Graves' hyperthyroidism. Study as a whole: Peripheral blood (taken before any treatment) was collected at initial diagnosis.

Ophthalmopathy was moderately-to-severely active, CAS at least 3, NOSPECS at least 4, lasting under 3 months. Lactation, pregnancy, uncontrolled infections and other autoimmune diseases were all grounds for excluding patients. Study-level findings and limits: Using 13 signatures, a model distinguished ophthalmopathy from stable hyperthyroidism, reaching roughly 90% sensitivity and 81.08% specificity.

This clonotype was found many times. As yet, its antigen is unknown. In germline, CDR1 is MNHEY, CDR2 SVGEGT. The CDR3 spans 15 residues. Unmatched junction bases numbered 6, after V lost 4 bases and J lost 3 bases. Amplified material comprised TCR beta CDR3 regions derived from RNA transcripts. An opening RT-PCR round employed HTBI primers and preceded a second-round multiplex PCR. A single record per CDR3 protein comes from TCRdb applying MiXCR to the multiplex PCR reads. The data show approximately 330,000 distinct CDR3 sequences, around a sixth seen once. The chain couples TRBV6-2 or TRBV6-3 to TRBJ1-2; 9 bases agree with TRBD1. Material for sequencing was peripheral blood. This receptor was identified in an adult man with Graves' ophthalmopathy. This CDR3 is CASSSGTGFDYGYTF. For the CDR3, the DNA is TGTGCCAGCAGTTCCGGGACAGGGTTCGACTATGGCTACACCTTC.